These 12 T cell receptor beta chains were sequenced from one sample in a study of vaccination and CD4 T cells after COVID-19. Treatment described: roughly 10-day PBMC culture with coronavirus spike peptide pools or control peptides (ViraFEST assay). These TCRs are of unknown antigen specificity. Oncomine TCR Beta short-read sequencing was applied to DNA from cultured CD4+ T cells. TCRdb re-analysed the PCR reads in MiXCR, keeping a single row per CDR3 protein. The sample holds roughly 7,000 distinct CDR3 sequences; 74% are singletons and the top ten take roughly 35%. The sample consisted of CD4+ T cells from blood, cultured in vitro. Receptor source: a human donor who had recovered from COVID-19.

This chain uses TRBV30 with TRBJ2-5, with D unclear. The CDR3 is made up of 12 amino acids. The germline gives CDR1 GTSNPN, CDR2 SVGIG (reference sequence). V was pared by 0 bases and J by 4 bases, with 6 bases between. The DNA of the CDR3 is TGTGCCTGGAGTGTACTCGGAGAGACCCAGTACTTC. This codes for CAWSVLGETQYF.

The CDR3 spells CASSYGGSTDTQYF. As DNA, the CDR3 is TGTGCCAGCAGTTACGGGGGCAGCACAGATACGCAGTATTTT. The chain recombines TRBV6-5 with TRBJ2-3, with D perhaps TRBD1 (6 bases). The V end lost 2 bases, the J end lost 0 bases, and 6 bases lay between the germline ends. Looked up from germline, CDR1 is MNHEY and CDR2 is SVGAGI. The CDR3 totals 14 residues.

This chain links TRBV7-9 with TRBJ2-7, with a possible D match to TRBD1 (6 bases). The CDR3 runs 16 residues. Trimming shortened V by 1 base and J by 5 bases, and 18 bases separated the two germline ends. Per the germline V gene, CDR1 is SEHNR and CDR2 is FQNEAQ (reference sequence). In nucleotides, the CDR3 is TGTGCCAGCAGCTTAGATCGGGGCGCCAGGGGAGACGAGCAGTACTTC. This translates into CASSLDRGARGDEQYF.

The J gene is TRBJ2-5, the V gene TRBV7-3; TRBD2 matches 8 bases. The junction had 9 bases not matched to a gene; V was cut back by 5 bases and J by 4 bases. The germline V gene has CDR1 SGHTA and CDR2 FQGTGA. The CDR3 has 15 residues. The CDR3 spells CASSPGGGEGETQYF. The CDR3 DNA reads as TGTGCCAGCAGCCCCGGGGGGGGGGAAGGAGAGACCCAGTACTTC.

The J gene is TRBJ1-2, the V gene TRBV7-6; 7 bases match TRBD1. The CDR3 totals 14 residues. Germline values: CDR1 SGHVS, CDR2 FNYEAQ. Trimming took 5 bases from V and 6 from J; bases not matched to a gene: 9. CDR3 nucleotide sequence: TGTGCCAGCAGCGGCGAGGGGGCTTTTGATGGCTACACCTTC. It specifies CASSGEGAFDGYTF.

This clonotype was seen only once. V and J are TRBV14 and TRBJ2-3; 9 nucleotides agree with TRBD1. The germline CDR1 and CDR2 sequences are SGHDN and FVKESK. V shed 4 bases and J 3 bases; nucleotides not matched to a gene: 5. CDR3 length: 15 residues. In DNA, the CDR3 is TGTGCCAGCAGCCGCCGACAGGGGGTTACAGATACGCAGTATTTT. Amino acids: CASSRRQGVTDTQYF.

A few counts support this clonotype. The chain employs TRBV6-1 and TRBJ1-5; D uncertain. Germline CDR1 reads MNHNS; CDR2 reads SASEGT. This CDR3 is built from 13 residues. V lost 8 bases to trimming and J lost 1 base, with 9 bases between them. CDR3 loop: CASRLRSNQPQHF. The CDR3 bases are TGTGCCAGCCGCCTCAGAAGCAATCAGCCCCAGCATTTT.

As DNA, the CDR3 is TGCAGTGCTAGAGGGGACAGGGAGTACGAAAAACTGTTTTTT. Translating it yields CSARGDREYEKLFF. The chain carries TRBV20-1 and TRBJ1-4; 9 positions match TRBD1. Trimming at V came to 1 base and at J to 8 bases, leaving 5 bases not matched to a gene. Germline CDR1 and CDR2: DFQATT and SNEGSKA (reference sequence). This CDR3 has 14 amino acids.

The CDR3 DNA reads TGTGCCACCAGCAGAGACTATCCCACTGGACAGGGGGGTGTCTACACCTTC. It codes for CATSRDYPTGQGGVYTF. The chain recombines TRBV15 with TRBJ1-2, with 10 bases lining up with TRBD1. CDR1 LNHNV and CDR2 YYDKDF come from the germline V gene (reference sequence). After removal of 0 bases from V and 10 bases from J, the junction contained 14 bases not matched to a gene. The CDR3 runs 17 residues.

This chain joins TRBV6-4 and TRBJ2-1; tentatively, D is TRBD2 (6 bases). The V gene lost 0 bases and the J gene lost 0 bases, with 6 bases spanning the gap. Germline loops: CDR1 MRHNA, CDR2 SNTAGT. CDR3 length: 15 amino acids. CDR3 sequence (DNA): TGTGCCAGCAGTGACTCAGCGGGCTCCTACAATGAGCAGTTCTTC. The encoded protein is CASSDSAGSYNEQFF.

This chain links TRBV19 with TRBJ1-2, with D possibly being TRBD1 (6 bases). Germline values: CDR1 LNHDA, CDR2 SQIVND (reference sequence). This CDR3 region has 15 residues. The V end was cut by 5 bases, the J end by 8 bases, with 21 bases between. DNA of the CDR3: TGTGCCAGTAGTCCTTCGGGGGCCACGGGGGTCGGCTACACCTTC. Translating gives CASSPSGATGVGYTF. The full variable domain, with the rest looked up from reference TRBV19 and TRBJ1-2, is DGGITQSPKYLFRKEGQNVTLSCEQNLNHDAMYWYRQDPGQGLRLIYYSQIVNDFQKGDIAEGYSVSREKKESFPLTVTSAQKNPTAFYLCASSPSGATGVGYTFGSGTRLTVV.

The rearrangement joins TRBV11-2 to TRBJ2-3, with D perhaps matching TRBD1 (5 bases). CDR3 length equals 15 residues. V lost 1 base and J lost 2, with 10 bases in between. The V gene's germline CDR1 is SGHAT and CDR2 FQNNGV. Written as DNA, the CDR3 is TGTGCCAGCAGCTTAGCCGACAGCCCCACAGATACGCAGTATTTT. Translated: CASSLADSPTDTQYF.